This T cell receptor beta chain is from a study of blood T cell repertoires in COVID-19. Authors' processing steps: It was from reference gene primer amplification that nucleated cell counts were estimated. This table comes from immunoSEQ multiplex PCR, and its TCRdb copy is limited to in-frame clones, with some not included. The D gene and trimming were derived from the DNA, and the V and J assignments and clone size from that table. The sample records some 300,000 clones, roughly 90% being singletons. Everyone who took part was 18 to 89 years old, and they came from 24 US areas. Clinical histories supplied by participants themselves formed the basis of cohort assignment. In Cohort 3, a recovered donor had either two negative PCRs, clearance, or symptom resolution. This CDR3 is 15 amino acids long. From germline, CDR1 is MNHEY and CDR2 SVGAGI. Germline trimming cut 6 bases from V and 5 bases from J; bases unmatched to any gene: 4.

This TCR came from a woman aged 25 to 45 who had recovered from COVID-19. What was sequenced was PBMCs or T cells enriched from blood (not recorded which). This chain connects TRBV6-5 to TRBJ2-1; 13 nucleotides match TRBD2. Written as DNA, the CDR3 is TGTGCCAGCAGGGGAGGACTAGCGGGAGACAATGAGCAGTTCTTC. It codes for CASRGGLAGDNEQFF.